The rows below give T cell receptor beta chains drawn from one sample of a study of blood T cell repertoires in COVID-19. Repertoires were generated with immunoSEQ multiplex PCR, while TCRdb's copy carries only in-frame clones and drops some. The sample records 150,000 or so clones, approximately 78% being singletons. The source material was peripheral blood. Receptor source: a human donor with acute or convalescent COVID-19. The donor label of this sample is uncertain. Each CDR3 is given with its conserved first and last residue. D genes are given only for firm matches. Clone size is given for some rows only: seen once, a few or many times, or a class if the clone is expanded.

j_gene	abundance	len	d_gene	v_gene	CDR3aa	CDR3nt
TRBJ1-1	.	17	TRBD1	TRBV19	CASSRATWDRGNTEAFF	TGTGCCAGTAGTAGAGCCACTTGGGACAGGGGGAACACTGAAGCTTTCTTT
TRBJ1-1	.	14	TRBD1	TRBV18	CASSLGQEGTEAFF	TGTGCCAGCTCATTGGGACAGGAGGGGACTGAAGCTTTCTTT
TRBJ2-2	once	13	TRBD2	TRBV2	CAKQSGVTGELFF	TGTGCCAAGCAGAGCGGGGTCACCGGGGAGCTGTTTTTT
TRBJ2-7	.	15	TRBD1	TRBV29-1	CSVLDSTGAIDEQYF	TGCAGCGTTCTCGATTCGACAGGGGCCATAGACGAGCAGTACTTC
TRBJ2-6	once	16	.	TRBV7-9	CASSLRTASGANVLTF	TGTGCCAGCAGCTTAAGGACAGCCTCTGGGGCCAACGTCCTGACTTTC
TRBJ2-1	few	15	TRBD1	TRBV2	CASSAGQGSYNEQFF	TGTGCCAGCAGTGCGGGACAGGGCTCCTACAATGAGCAGTTCTTC
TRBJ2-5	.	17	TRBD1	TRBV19	CASSYSGFGTGEETQYF	TGTGCCAGTAGTTATTCGGGTTTCGGGACAGGGGAAGAGACCCAGTACTTC
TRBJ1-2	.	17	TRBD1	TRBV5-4	CASRRRGGQGTSGGYTF	TGTGCCAGCAGACGCCGTGGAGGACAGGGGACTTCGGGGGGCTACACCTTC
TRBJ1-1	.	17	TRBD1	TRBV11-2	CASSLGRGTVLNTEAFF	TGTGCCAGCAGTTTAGGGAGGGGGACAGTTCTGAACACTGAAGCTTTCTTT
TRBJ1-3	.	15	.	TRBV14	CASSQLRFSGNTIYF	TGTGCCAGCAGCCAATTACGGTTCTCTGGAAACACCATATATTTT
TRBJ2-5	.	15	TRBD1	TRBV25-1	CASSETGGRQETQYF	TGTGCCAGCAGTGAGACAGGGGGAAGACAAGAGACCCAGTACTTC
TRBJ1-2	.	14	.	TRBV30	CAWNPQYGSYGYTF	TGTGCCTGGAATCCACAGTACGGGAGCTATGGCTACACCTTC
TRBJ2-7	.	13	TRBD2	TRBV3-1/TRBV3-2	CASRLAGAYEQYF	TGTGCCAGCCGACTAGCGGGGGCCTACGAGCAGTACTTC
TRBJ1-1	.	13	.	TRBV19	CASRGGFYTEAFF	TGTGCCAGTAGAGGAGGGTTTTACACTGAAGCTTTCTTT
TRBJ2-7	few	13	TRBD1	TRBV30	CAWSRDSSYEQYF	TGTGCCTGGAGTAGGGACAGCTCCTACGAGCAGTACTTC
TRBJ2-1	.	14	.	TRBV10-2	CASSGLASGNEQFF	TGCGCCAGCAGTGGGCTAGCATCGGGTAATGAGCAGTTCTTC
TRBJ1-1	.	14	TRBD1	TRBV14	CASSLRTGNTEAFF	TGTGCCAGCAGCCTCCGGACAGGGAACACTGAAGCTTTCTTT
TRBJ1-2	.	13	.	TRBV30	CAWRGQGGGGYTF	TGTGCCTGGAGGGGTCAGGGAGGGGGTGGCTACACCTTC
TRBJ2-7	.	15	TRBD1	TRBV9	CASSLGQAVPYEQYF	TGTGCCAGCAGCCTGGGACAGGCCGTACCCTACGAGCAGTACTTC
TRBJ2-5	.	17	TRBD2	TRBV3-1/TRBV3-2	CASSRGPSGGRRETQYF	TGTGCCAGCAGCCGGGGGCCAAGCGGGGGGCGTAGGGAGACCCAGTACTTC
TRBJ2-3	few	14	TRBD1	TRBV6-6	CASSLGQGINTQYF	TGTGCCAGCAGCCTGGGACAGGGGATTAATACGCAGTATTTT
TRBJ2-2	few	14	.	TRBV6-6	CASSLQDLAGELFF	TGTGCCAGCAGCCTCCAGGACTTGGCGGGGGAGCTGTTTTTT
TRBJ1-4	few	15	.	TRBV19	CASSMAGRGNEKLFF	TGTGCCAGTAGTATGGCGGGCAGGGGAAATGAAAAACTGTTTTTT
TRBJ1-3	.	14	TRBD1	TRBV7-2	CASSLQQGSNTIYF	TGTGCCAGCAGCTTACAACAGGGGAGCAACACCATATATTTT
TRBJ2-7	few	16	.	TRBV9	CASSVDPRQWSYEQYF	TGTGCCAGCAGCGTAGACCCCCGACAGTGGTCCTACGAGCAGTACTTC
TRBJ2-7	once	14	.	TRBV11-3	CASSRLGGKSEQYF	TGTGCCAGCTCACGGCTGGGGGGAAAAAGCGAGCAGTACTTC
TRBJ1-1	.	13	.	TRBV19	CASSINRDTEAFF	TGTGCCAGTAGTATAAACCGGGACACAGAAGCTTTCTTT
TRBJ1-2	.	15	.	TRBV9	CASSGERGTTWGYTF	TGTGCCAGCAGCGGAGAGAGGGGGACAACTTGGGGCTACACCTTC